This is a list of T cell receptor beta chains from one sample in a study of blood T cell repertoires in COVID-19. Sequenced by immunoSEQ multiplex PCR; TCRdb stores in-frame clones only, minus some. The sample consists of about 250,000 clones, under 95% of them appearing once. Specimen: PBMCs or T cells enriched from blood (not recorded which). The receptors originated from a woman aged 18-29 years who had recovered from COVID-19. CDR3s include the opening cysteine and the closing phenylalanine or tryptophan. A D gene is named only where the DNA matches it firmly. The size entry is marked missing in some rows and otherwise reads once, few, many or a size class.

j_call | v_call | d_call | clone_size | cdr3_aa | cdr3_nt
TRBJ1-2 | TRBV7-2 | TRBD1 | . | CASSPPGGQSFVGGYTF | TGTGCCAGCAGCCCTCCCGGGGGACAGAGTTTTGTAGGGGGCTACACCTTC
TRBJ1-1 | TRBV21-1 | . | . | CASRWGETEAFF | TGTGCCAGCAGATGGGGGGAAACTGAAGCTTTCTTT
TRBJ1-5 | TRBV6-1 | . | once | CASSGLGGRINQPQHF | TGTGCCAGCAGTGGGTTGGGTGGCAGGATCAATCAGCCCCAGCATTTT
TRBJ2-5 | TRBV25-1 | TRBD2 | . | CASRRLPPTSGKQETQYF | TGTGCCAGCAGGAGGTTACCCCCGACTAGCGGGAAACAAGAGACCCAGTACTTC
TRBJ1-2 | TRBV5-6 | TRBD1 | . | CASSSIRTGGYGYTF | TGTGCCAGCAGCTCCATCAGGACAGGAGGTTATGGCTACACCTTC
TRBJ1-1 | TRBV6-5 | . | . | CASSRGHLNTEAFF | TGTGCCAGCAGCCGTGGACACTTGAACACTGAAGCTTTCTTT
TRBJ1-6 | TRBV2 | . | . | CASSEARGFLHF | TGTGCCAGCAGTGAAGCCCGGGGTTTCCTCCACTTT
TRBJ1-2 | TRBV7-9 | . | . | CASGVGGPGYTF | TGTGCCAGCGGAGTGGGCGGGCCTGGCTACACCTTC
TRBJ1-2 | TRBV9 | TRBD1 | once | CASSTTTGTGNRGIYGYTF | TGTGCCAGCAGTACTACAACCGGGACAGGGAACCGAGGGATCTATGGCTACACCTTC
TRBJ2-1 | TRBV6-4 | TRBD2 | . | CASSPGLAGGPPHEQFF | TGTGCCAGCAGTCCGGGACTAGCGGGGGGGCCTCCCCATGAGCAGTTCTTC
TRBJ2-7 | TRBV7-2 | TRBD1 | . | CASSLWDRGIDEQYF | TGTGCCAGCAGCTTATGGGACAGGGGAATTGACGAGCAGTACTTC
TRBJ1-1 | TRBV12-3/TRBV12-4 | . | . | CASTGENTEAFF | TGTGCCAGCACCGGAGAGAACACTGAAGCTTTCTTT
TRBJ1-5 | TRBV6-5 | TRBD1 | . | CASNRQGRNQPQHF | TGTGCCAGCAATCGACAGGGCCGCAATCAGCCCCAGCATTTT
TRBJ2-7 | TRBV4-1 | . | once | CASSRLPFNSYEQYF | TGCGCCAGCAGCCGACTACCTTTCAATTCCTACGAGCAGTACTTC
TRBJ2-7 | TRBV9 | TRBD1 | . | CASSVATGTAYYEQYF | TGTGCCAGCAGCGTAGCCACGGGGACAGCCTACTACGAGCAGTACTTC
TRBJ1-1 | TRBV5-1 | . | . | CASSLAERDMNTEAFF | TGCGCCAGCAGCTTGGCTGAGCGGGACATGAACACTGAAGCTTTCTTT
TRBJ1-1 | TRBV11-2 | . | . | CASSLEGVAGAEAFF | TGTGCCAGCAGCTTAGAGGGAGTGGCGGGGGCTGAAGCTTTCTTT
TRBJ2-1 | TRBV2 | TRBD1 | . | CASRTGVWGNEQFF | TGTGCCAGCAGGACAGGGGTGTGGGGGAATGAGCAGTTCTTC
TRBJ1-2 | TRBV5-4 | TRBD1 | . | CASRRQGYYGYTF | TGTGCCAGCAGGAGACAGGGGTACTATGGCTACACCTTC
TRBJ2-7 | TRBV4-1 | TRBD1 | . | CASSNPGQGDYEQYF | TGCGCCAGCAGCAATCCGGGACAGGGAGACTACGAGCAGTACTTC
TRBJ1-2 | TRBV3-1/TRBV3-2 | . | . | CASSQEWQVYGYTF | TGTGCCAGCAGCCAAGAATGGCAGGTCTATGGCTACACCTTC
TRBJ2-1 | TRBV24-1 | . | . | CATAPGPYNEQFF | TGTGCCACCGCTCCGGGTCCCTACAATGAGCAGTTCTTC
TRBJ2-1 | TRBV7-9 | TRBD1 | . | CASSTSTGVGYNEQFF | TGTGCCAGCAGCACCTCCACAGGGGTCGGGTACAATGAGCAGTTCTTC
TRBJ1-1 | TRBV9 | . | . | CASSLTGWTEAFF | TGTGCCAGCAGCTTAACAGGGTGGACTGAAGCTTTCTTT
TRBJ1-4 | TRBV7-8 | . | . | CASSLDGEKLFF | TGTGCCAGCAGCTTAGACGGGGAAAAACTGTTTTTT
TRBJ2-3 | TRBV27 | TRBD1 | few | CASSLPPGQGADTQYF | TGTGCCAGCAGTTTACCCCCGGGACAGGGGGCAGATACGCAGTATTTT
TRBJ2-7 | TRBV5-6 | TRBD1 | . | CASSLTQGVYEQYF | TGTGCCAGCAGCCTAACCCAGGGGGTCTACGAGCAGTACTTC
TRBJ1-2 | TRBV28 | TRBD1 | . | CASGHRRGRGHGYTF | TGTGCCAGCGGACACAGAAGGGGCAGGGGGCATGGCTACACCTTC
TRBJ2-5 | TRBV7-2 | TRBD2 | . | CASSLEGRGRQETQYF | TGTGCCAGCAGCTTAGAAGGGCGGGGGAGACAAGAGACCCAGTACTTC
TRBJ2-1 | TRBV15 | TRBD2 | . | CATSRQGTSVTSSYNEQFF | TGTGCCACCAGCAGACAGGGGACTAGCGTCACGAGCTCCTACAATGAGCAGTTCTTC
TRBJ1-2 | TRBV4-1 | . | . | CASSPLGGGGYTF | TGCGCCAGCAGCCCATTAGGGGGGGGTGGCTACACCTTC
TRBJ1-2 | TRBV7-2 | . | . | CASSLVGGLIYGYTF | TGTGCCAGCAGCTTAGTCGGGGGGCTAATATATGGCTACACCTTC
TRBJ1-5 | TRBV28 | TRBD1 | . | CASSFVGEAGGNQPQHF | TGTGCCAGCAGTTTTGTGGGTGAGGCAGGGGGGAATCAGCCCCAGCATTTT
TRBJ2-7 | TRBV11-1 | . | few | CASTAGRPSYEQYF | TGTGCCAGCACCGCGGGACGACCCTCCTACGAGCAGTACTTC
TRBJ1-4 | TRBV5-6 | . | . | CASSWGTENEKLFF | TGTGCCAGCAGCTGGGGGACTGAGAATGAAAAACTGTTTTTT
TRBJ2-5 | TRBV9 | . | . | CASSVEGEGERETQYF | TGTGCCAGCAGCGTAGAAGGGGAGGGGGAACGAGAGACCCAGTACTTC
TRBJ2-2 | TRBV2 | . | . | CASSEWQRVNTGELFF | TGTGCCAGCAGTGAATGGCAGCGGGTGAACACCGGGGAGCTGTTTTTT
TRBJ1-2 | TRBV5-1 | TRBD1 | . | CASSDRQGRSNYGYTF | TGCGCCAGCAGCGATCGACAGGGAAGGTCTAACTATGGCTACACCTTC
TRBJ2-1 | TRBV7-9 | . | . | CASKGEGSYNEQFF | TGTGCCAGCAAGGGGGAGGGATCCTACAATGAGCAGTTCTTC
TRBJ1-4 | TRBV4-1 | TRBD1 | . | CASSPRTGGLTNEKLFF | TGCGCCAGCAGCCCACGGACAGGGGGCTTAACTAATGAAAAACTGTTTTTT
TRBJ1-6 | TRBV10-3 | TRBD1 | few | CAIGGQQDSPLHF | TGTGCCATCGGGGGACAGCAGGATTCACCCCTCCACTTT
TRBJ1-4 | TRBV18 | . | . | CASSPLGSEKLFF | TGTGCCAGCTCACCATTGGGGAGTGAAAAACTGTTTTTT
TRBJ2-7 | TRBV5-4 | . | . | CASSPSARVYEQYF | TGTGCCAGCAGCCCCAGTGCCAGGGTCTACGAGCAGTACTTC
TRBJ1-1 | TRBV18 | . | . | CASSGGAVNTEAFF | TGTGCCAGCTCCGGAGGCGCAGTTAACACTGAAGCTTTCTTT
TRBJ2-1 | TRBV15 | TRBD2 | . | CATSERGEQFF | TGTGCCACCAGCGAGCGGGGGGAGCAGTTCTTC
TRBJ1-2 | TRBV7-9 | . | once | CASSGWSDEANYGYTF | TGTGCCAGCAGCGGATGGTCTGATGAGGCTAACTATGGCTACACCTTC
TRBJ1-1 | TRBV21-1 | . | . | CASSIQGAGAEAFF | TGTGCCAGCAGCATACAGGGGGCTGGGGCCGAAGCTTTCTTT
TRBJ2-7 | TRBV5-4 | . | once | CASSLAGGQRYEQYF | TGTGCCAGCAGCTTGGCCGGAGGACAGCGCTACGAGCAGTACTTC
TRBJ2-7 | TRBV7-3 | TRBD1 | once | CASSRGTAPYEQYF | TGTGCCAGCAGCAGAGGGACAGCCCCCTACGAGCAGTACTTC
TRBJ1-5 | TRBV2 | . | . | CASSEEKGPMNQPQHF | TGTGCCAGCAGTGAAGAAAAGGGGCCGATGAATCAGCCCCAGCATTTT
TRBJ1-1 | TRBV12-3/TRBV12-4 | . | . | CASSLIQGLAFF | TGTGCCAGCAGTTTAATACAGGGTTTAGCTTTCTTT
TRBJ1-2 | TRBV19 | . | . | CASTPPPPREGGGYTF | TGTGCCAGTACCCCACCGCCCCCGAGGGAAGGGGGTGGCTACACCTTC
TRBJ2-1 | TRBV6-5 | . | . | CASSPRGAGYNEQFF | TGTGCCAGCAGTCCTCGGGGGGCGGGATACAATGAGCAGTTCTTC
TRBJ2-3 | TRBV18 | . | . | CASSPGAGGTDTQYF | TGTGCCAGCTCACCGGGGGCGGGGGGCACAGATACGCAGTATTTT